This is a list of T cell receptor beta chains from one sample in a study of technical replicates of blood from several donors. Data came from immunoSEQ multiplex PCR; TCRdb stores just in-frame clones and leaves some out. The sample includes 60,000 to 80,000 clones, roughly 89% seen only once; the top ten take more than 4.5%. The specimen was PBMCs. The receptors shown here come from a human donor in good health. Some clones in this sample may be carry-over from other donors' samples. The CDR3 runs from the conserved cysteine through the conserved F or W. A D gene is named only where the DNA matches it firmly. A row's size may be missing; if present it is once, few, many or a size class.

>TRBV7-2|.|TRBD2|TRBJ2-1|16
TGTGCCAGCAGTCCGGCGGGCGGGGGGCCTTACAATGAGCAGTTCTTC
CASSPAGGGPYNEQFF
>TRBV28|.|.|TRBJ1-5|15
TGTGCCAGCAGCCCACGGGGGGCTGGTTATCAGCCCCAGCATTTT
CASSPRGAGYQPQHF
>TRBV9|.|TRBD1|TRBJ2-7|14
TGTGCCAGCAGCCCCGGGACAGGGTTTTACGAGCAGTACTTC
CASSPGTGFYEQYF
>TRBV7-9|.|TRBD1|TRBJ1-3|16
TGTGCCAGCAGCTCGTCAACAGGGGAGGCTGGAAACACCATATATTTT
CASSSSTGEAGNTIYF
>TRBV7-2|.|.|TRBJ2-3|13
TGTGCCACGGTAAAGCGGGTAACAGATACGCAGTATTTT
CATVKRVTDTQYF
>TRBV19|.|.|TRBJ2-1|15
TGTGCCAGTAGCCCGACAAGAGACCTCTACAATGAGCAGTTCTTC
CASSPTRDLYNEQFF
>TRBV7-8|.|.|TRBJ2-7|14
TGTGCCAGCAGCTTAGTGGAGCCGAACTACGAGCAGTACTTC
CASSLVEPNYEQYF
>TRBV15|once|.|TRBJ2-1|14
TGTGCCACCAGCAGAGATCAGGGCGGAGATGAGCAGTTCTTC
CATSRDQGGDEQFF
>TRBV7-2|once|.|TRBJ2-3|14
TGTGCCAGCAGCTTAGTCCTACGCACAGATACGCAGTATTTT
CASSLVLRTDTQYF
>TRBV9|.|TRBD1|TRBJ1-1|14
TGTGCCAGCAGCTCCCGGACAGGGAACACTGAAGCTTTCTTT
CASSSRTGNTEAFF